The TCR beta chain described here comes from a study of T cells in Graves' hyperthyroidism and ophthalmopathy. The study, taken as a whole, reports: Blood samples included most of the expanded thyroid clonotypes exceeding 0.001.

The junction had 4 bases not matched to a gene; V was cut back by 2 bases and J by 7 bases. The V gene's germline CDR1 is SGHRS and CDR2 YFSETQ. CDR3 length: 16 residues. This clonotype came up many times. The antigen is unknown. Amplification yielded TCR beta CDR3 regions, with RNA transcripts as the source. The primer set for the first-round RT-PCR of the TCR CDR3 was HTBI. TCRdb passed the multiplex PCR reads through MiXCR, listing each CDR3 protein once. The repertoire has roughly 560,000 distinct CDR3 sequences, approximately 14% of them found once; the top ten carry around 4%. Those patients with uncontrolled infection, other autoimmune disease, pregnancy or lactation were excluded.

This chain joins TRBV5-1 and TRBJ2-2; 14 bases are shared with TRBD2. This receptor was taken from a woman aged 40 to 55 with Graves' ophthalmopathy. The specimen was blood. CDR3 bases: TGCGCCAGCAGCTTCGGACTAGCGGGAGGAGACGGGGAGCTGTTTTTT. This encodes CASSFGLAGGDGELFF.